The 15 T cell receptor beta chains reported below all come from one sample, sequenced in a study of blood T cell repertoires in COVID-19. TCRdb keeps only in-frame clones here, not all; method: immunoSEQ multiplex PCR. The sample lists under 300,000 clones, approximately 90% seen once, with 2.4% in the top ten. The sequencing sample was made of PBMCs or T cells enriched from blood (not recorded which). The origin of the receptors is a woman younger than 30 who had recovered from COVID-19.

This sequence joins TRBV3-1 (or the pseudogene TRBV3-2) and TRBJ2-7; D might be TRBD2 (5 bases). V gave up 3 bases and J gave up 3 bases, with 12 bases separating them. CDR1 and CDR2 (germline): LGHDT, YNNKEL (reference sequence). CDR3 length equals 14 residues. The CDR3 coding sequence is TGTGCCAGCAGCCAGGGAGTTTTAGGCTACGAGCAGTACTTC. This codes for CASSQGVLGYEQYF.

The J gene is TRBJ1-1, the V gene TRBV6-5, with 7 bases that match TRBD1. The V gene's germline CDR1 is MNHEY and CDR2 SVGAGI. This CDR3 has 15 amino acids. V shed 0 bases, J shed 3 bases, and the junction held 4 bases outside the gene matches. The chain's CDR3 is CASSYSRQGDTEAFF. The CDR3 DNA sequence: TGTGCCAGCAGTTACTCGCGGCAGGGGGACACTGAAGCTTTCTTT.

The CDR3 DNA reads TGTGCCAGCAGCGGACTAGCGGGGGGCTACTCCTACAATGAGCAGTTCTTC. It codes for CASSGLAGGYSYNEQFF. The J gene is TRBJ2-1, the V gene TRBV2; 14 bases match TRBD2. The CDR3 contains 17 residues. The V and J ends lost 6 bases and 0 bases, in that order; junction bases with no gene match: 4. CDR1 is SNHLY and CDR2 is FYNNEI in the germline V gene.

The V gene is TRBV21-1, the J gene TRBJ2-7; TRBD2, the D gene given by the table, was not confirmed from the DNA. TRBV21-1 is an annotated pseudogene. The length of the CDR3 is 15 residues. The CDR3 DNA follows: TGTGCCAGCAACAAGGGACTAGTGGGTTACTACGAGCAGTACTTC. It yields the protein CASNKGLVGYYEQYF.

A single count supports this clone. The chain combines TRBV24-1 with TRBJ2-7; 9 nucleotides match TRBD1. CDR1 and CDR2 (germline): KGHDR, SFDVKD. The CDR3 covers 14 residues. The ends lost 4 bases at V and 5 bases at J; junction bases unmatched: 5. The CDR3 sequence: CATSDPGQGNEQYF. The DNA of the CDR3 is TGTGCCACCAGTGACCCGGGACAGGGAAACGAGCAGTACTTC.

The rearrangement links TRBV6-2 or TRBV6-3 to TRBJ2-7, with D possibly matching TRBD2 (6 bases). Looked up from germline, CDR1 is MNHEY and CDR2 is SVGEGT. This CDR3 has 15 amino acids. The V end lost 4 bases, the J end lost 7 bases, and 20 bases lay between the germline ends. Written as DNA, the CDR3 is TGTGCCAGCAGTTTCCTCCCGCCGGGGGAGCGGGAGCAGTACTTC. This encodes CASSFLPPGEREQYF.

In DNA form, the CDR3 reads TGTGCCACCGGAACTCCGGGGGGAAACACCATATATTTT. Its translation is CATGTPGGNTIYF. The gene calls are TRBV15 and TRBJ1-3; no clear D. CDR3 size: 13 residues. CDR1 and CDR2 (germline): LNHNV, YYDKDF (reference sequence). Trimming shortened V by 8 bases and J by 4 bases, and 12 bases separated the two germline ends. Variable domain in full (rest from reference TRBV15 and TRBJ1-3): DAMVIQNPRYQVTQFGKPVTLSCSQTLNHNVMYWYQQKSSQAPKLLFHYYDKDFNNEADTPDNFQSRRPNTSFCFLDIRSPGLGDTAMYLCATGTPGGNTIYFGEGSWLTVV.

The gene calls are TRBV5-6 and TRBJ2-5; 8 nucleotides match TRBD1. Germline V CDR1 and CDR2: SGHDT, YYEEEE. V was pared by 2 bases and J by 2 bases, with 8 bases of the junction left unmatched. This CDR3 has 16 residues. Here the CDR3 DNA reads TGTGCCAGCAGCTTTACGACAGGGGAGGATCAAGAGACCCAGTACTTC. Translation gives CASSFTTGEDQETQYF.

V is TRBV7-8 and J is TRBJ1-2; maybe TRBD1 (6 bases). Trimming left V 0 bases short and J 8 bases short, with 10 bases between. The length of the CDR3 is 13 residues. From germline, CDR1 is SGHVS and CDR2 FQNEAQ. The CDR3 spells CASSLAQGYGYTF. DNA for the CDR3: TGTGCCAGCAGCTTAGCGCAGGGGTACGGCTACACCTTC.

This CDR3 is CASSQAQGLGEGTQYF. The DNA of the CDR3 is TGCGCCAGCAGCCAAGCACAGGGTTTGGGGGAAGGGACCCAGTACTTC. The gene calls are TRBV4-1 and TRBJ2-5, with D maybe TRBD1 (6 bases). The V gene's germline CDR1 is MGHRA and CDR2 YSYEKL. CDR3 length equals 16 residues. V shed 1 base and J shed 7 bases, with 19 bases lying between them.

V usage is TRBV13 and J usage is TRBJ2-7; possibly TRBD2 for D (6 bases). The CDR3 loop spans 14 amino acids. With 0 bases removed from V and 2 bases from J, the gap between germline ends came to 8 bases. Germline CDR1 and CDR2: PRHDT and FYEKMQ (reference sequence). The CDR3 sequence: CASSLGRTTYEQYF. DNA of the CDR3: TGTGCCAGCAGCTTAGGCAGGACTACCTACGAGCAGTACTTC.

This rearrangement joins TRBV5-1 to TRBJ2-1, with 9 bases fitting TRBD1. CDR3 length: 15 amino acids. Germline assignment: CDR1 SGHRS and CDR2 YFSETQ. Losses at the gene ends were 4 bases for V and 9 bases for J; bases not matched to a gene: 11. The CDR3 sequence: CASSIRDREKGEQFF. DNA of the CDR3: TGCGCCAGCAGCATCCGGGACAGGGAAAAGGGTGAGCAGTTCTTC.

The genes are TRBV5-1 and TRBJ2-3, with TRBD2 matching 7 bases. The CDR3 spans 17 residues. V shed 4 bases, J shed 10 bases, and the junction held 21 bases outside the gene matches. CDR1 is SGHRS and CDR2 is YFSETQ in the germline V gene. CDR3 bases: TGCGCCAGCAGCGTAGGGGAGGCTAGCGGTCGGGTTTTCGCGCAGTATTTT. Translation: CASSVGEASGRVFAQYF.

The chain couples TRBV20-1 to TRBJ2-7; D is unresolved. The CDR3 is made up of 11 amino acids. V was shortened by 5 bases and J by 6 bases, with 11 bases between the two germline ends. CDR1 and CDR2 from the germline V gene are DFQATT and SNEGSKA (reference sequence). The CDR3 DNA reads TGCAGTGCTCGCTTCGCGGCCGAGCAGTACTTC. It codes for CSARFAAEQYF.

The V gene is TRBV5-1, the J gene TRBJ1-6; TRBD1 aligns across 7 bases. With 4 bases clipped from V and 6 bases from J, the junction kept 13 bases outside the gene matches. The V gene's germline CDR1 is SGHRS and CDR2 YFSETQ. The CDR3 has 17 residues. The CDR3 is CASSPMSRDRRNSPLHF. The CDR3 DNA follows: TGCGCCAGCAGCCCCATGTCCAGGGACAGACGTAATTCACCCCTCCACTTT.